A selection of T cell receptor beta chains follows, all from one sample in a study of CD8 T cells in Susac syndrome. TCRdb reprocessed the immunoSEQ multiplex PCR reads with MiXCR, giving one entry per CDR3 protein. In the table there are about 300,000 distinct CDR3 sequences, around 90% of which are singletons. Sequencing input: CD4+ T cells from PBMCs. The receptors come from a human donor with multiple sclerosis. CDR3s leave out the opening cysteine and the closing phenylalanine or tryptophan.

V gene	J gene	CDR3 protein
TRBV4-3	TRBJ2-5	ASSPTLAGEETQY
TRBV18	TRBJ1-1	ASSPSTGANTEAF
TRBV30	TRBJ2-7	AWSADPYEQY
TRBV18	TRBJ2-1	ASSSGTSGIGRSYNEQF
TRBV5-1	TRBJ1-6	ASSLGDTLNNSPLH
TRBV9	TRBJ2-7	ASSVALAGDYEQY
TRBV5-1	TRBJ2-7	ASSLEGVVVYEQY
TRBV5-6	TRBJ2-5	ASSFDSGGGETQY
TRBV29-1	TRBJ2-5	SVEDPWAGAETQY
TRBV19	TRBJ1-2	ASGSNPWRGYT
TRBV29-1	TRBJ1-2	SVHRQAIYGYT
TRBV5-8	TRBJ2-1	ASSPRARALRGSSYNEQF
TRBV30	TRBJ1-2	AWSPNRVGYT
TRBV19	TRBJ2-1	ASSPGTPNEQF
TRBV19	TRBJ1-2	ASRLGREGLGYT
TRBV12-3/TRBV12-4	TRBJ2-3	ASSFEDGTLTSTDTQY
TRBV24-1	TRBJ2-3	ATSDPGLAGGADTQY
TRBV11-2	TRBJ2-3	ASSARARGTGYPRGTDTQY
TRBV5-1	TRBJ2-2	ASSLQASASNTGELF
TRBV6-6	TRBJ1-2	ASRDLRGYT
TRBV20-1	TRBJ1-2	SARDGSRGYGYT
TRBV29-1	TRBJ1-1	SVVRTGTF
TRBV6-1	TRBJ2-1	ASSERWGDEQF
TRBV5-1	TRBJ2-5	ASSFTAGETQY
TRBV3-1	TRBJ2-7	ASSGGPYEQY
TRBV5-1	TRBJ2-1	ASSQPPAGGSYNEQF
TRBV29-1	TRBJ1-1	SVHRQNTEAF
TRBV19	TRBJ2-5	ASGRSEETQY
TRBV7-2	TRBJ2-7	ASSREAVSWYEQY
TRBV7-2	TRBJ1-5	ASSSQRQPNQPQH
TRBV4-1	TRBJ1-3	ASSSLAGDGNTIY
TRBV20-1	TRBJ2-3	SAKGAPSGKPDDTQY
TRBV5-1	TRBJ1-1	ASSLWGPLNTEAF
TRBV7-8	TRBJ1-1	ASSATGYLGTEAF
TRBV12-5	TRBJ2-7	ASGEGLTYEQY
TRBV11-2	TRBJ2-2	ASSFAGLPTGELF
TRBV6-5	TRBJ1-2	ASSYSIGDGYT
TRBV5-6	TRBJ2-1	ASSPRTSGGVAEQF
TRBV12-3/TRBV12-4	TRBJ2-5	ASSFQGQGGQETQY
TRBV4-2	TRBJ1-2	ASSQEGALAGYT
TRBV11-1	TRBJ1-3	ASSQYDSTSGNTIY
TRBV6-5	TRBJ2-1	ASSSTLAVSYNEQF
TRBV20-1	TRBJ1-2	SAREGGTYGYT
TRBV3-1	TRBJ2-1	ASSRGGPSNEQF
TRBV9	TRBJ2-2	ASSVLNSNTGELF
TRBV7-2	TRBJ2-7	ASSLLPESYEQY
TRBV5-4	TRBJ2-7	TSSLEGPRNEQY
TRBV6-1	TRBJ2-2	ASRGLAAPNTGELF
TRBV12-3/TRBV12-4	TRBJ1-2	ASSLGEAIGYT
TRBV5-1	TRBJ1-1	ASSLGPALNTEAF
TRBV6-4	TRBJ1-1	ASSPETGQNTEAF
TRBV11-2	TRBJ1-2	ASSLAGNYGYT